This T cell receptor beta chain was sequenced during a study of T cells in Graves' hyperthyroidism and ophthalmopathy. The overall study: Peripheral blood was acquired at first diagnosis, ahead of any therapy whatsoever.

Newly diagnosed patients aged 18 to 65 had hyperthyroidism of under 2 months' duration. Uncontrolled infection, other autoimmune disease, pregnancy or lactation led to exclusion. Regions amplified from RNA transcripts were the TCR beta CDR3 regions. First-round RT-PCR targeting the TCR CDR3 was performed with the HTBI primer set. TCRdb reprocessed the multiplex PCR reads via MiXCR and lists one record per CDR3 protein. The sample carries some 500,000 distinct CDR3 sequences, under 15% recorded once. Trimming pared 6 bases from V and 6 bases from J, leaving 11 bases between. The CDR3 loop spans 12 amino acids.

The genes are TRBV12-3 or TRBV12-4 and TRBJ1-1; D is unclear. The TCR was taken from a woman between 18 and 29 years old with Graves' hyperthyroidism. The sequenced sample was blood. The CDR3 sequence: CASSFQIPEAFF. In DNA form, the CDR3 reads TGTGCCAGCAGCTTCCAGATTCCTGAAGCTTTCTTT.